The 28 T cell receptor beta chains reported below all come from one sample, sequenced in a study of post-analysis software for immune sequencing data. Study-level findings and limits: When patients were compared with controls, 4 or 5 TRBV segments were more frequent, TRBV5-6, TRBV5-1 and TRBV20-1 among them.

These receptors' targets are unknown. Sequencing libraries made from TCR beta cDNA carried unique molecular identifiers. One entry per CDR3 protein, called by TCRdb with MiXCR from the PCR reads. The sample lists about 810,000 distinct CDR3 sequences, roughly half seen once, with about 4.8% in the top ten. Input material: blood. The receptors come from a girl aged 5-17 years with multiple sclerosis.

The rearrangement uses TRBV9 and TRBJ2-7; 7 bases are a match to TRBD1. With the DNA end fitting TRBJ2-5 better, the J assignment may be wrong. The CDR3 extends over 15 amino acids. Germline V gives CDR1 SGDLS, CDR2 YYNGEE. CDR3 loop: CASSVEATGVGTQYF. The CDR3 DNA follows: TGTGCCAGCAGCGTAGAGGCTACAGGGGTTGGGACCCAGTACTTC.

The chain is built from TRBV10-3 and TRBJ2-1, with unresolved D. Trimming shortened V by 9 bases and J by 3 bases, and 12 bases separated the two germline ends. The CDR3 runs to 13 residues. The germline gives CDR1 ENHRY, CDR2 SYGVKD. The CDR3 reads CAMGNNLYNEQFF. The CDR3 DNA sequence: TGTGCCATGGGAAACAACCTCTACAATGAGCAGTTCTTC.

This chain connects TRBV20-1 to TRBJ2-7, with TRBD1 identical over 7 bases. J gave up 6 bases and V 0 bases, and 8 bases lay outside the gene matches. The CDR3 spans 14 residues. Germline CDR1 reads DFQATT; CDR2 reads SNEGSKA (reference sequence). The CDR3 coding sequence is TGCAGTGCTAGAGATGGGGGACAGTCGGTCGAGCAGTACTTC. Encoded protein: CSARDGGQSVEQYF.

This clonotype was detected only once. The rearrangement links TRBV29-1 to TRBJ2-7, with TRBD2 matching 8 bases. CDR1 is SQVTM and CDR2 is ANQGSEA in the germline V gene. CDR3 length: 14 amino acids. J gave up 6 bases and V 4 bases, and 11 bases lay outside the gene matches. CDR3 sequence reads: CSVAPGLGGGEQYF. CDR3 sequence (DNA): TGCAGCGTTGCCCCGGGACTAGGGGGTGGCGAGCAGTACTTC.

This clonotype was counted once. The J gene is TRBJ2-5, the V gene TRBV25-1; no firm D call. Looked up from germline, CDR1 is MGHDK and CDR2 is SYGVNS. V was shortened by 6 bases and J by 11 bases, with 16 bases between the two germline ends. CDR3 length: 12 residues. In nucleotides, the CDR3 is TGTGCCAGCAGCCTATACGTCTCGGAGCAGTACTTC. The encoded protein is CASSLYVSEQYF. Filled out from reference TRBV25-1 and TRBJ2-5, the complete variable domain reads EADIYQTPRYLVIGTGKKITLECSQTMGHDKMYWYQQDPGMELHLIHYSYGVNSTEKGDLSSESTVSRIRTEHFPLTLESARPSHTSQYLCASSLYVSEQYFGPGTRLLVL.

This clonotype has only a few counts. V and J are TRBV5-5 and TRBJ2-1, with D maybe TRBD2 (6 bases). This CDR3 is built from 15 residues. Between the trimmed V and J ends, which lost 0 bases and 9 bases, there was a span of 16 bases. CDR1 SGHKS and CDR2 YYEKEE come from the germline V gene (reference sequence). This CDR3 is CASSLDETRSGEQFF. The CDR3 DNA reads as TGTGCCAGCAGCTTGGATGAGACTAGAAGTGGTGAGCAGTTCTTC.

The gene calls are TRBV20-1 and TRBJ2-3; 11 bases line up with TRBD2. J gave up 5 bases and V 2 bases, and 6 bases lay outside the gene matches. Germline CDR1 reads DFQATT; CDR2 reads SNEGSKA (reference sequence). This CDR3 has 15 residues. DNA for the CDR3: TGCAGTGCTAGACGATTAGCGGGGGGGAGAGATACGCAGTATTTT. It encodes CSARRLAGGRDTQYF.

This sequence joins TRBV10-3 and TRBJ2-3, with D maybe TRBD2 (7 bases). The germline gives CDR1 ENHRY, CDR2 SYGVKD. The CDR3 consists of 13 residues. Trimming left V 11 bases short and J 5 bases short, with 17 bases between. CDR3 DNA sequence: TGTGCCGCGTCCGGGGGGCAGGTAGATACGCAGTATTTT. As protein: CAASGGQVDTQYF.

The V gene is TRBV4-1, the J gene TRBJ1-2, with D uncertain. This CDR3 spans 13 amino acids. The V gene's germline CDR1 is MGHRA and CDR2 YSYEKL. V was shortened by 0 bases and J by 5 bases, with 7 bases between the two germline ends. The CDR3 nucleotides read TGCGCCAGCAGCCAAGACGAGGGATATGGCTACACCTTC. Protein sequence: CASSQDEGYGYTF.

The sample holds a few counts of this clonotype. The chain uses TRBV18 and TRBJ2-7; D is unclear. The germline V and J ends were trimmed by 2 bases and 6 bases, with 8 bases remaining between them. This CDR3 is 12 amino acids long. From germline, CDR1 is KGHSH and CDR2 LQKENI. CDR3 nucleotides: TGTGCCAGCTCACCATCTGGTAGCGAGCAGTACTTC. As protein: CASSPSGSEQYF.

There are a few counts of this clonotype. The CDR3: CASSTGTGGLYEQYF. As DNA, the CDR3 is TGCGCCAGCAGCACAGGGACAGGGGGCCTCTACGAGCAGTACTTC. This chain connects TRBV5-1 to TRBJ2-7; TRBD1 matches 12 bases. The ends lost 4 bases at V and 3 bases at J; junction bases unmatched: 5. This CDR3 contains 15 residues. Germline CDR1 reads SGHRS; CDR2 reads YFSETQ. The full variable domain, with the rest looked up from reference TRBV5-1 and TRBJ2-7, is KAGVTQTPRYLIKTRGQQVTLSCSPISGHRSVSWYQQTPGQGLQFLFEYFSETQRNKGNFPGRFSGRQFSNSRSEMNVSTLELGDSALYLCASSTGTGGLYEQYFGPGTRLTVT.

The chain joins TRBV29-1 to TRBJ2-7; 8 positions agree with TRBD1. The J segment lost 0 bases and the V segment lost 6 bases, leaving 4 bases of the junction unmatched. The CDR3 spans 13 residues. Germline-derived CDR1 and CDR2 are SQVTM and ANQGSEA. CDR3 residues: CSVEDRDSYEQYF. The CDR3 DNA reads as TGCAGCGTCGAGGACAGGGACTCCTACGAGCAGTACTTC.

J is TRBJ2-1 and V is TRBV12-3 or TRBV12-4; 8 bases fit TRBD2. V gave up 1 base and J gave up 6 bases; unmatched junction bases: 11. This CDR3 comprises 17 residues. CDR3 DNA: TGTGCCAGCAGTTTAGAGGCTACGGGAGGGCCGGTCAATGAGCAGTTCTTC. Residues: CASSLEATGGPVNEQFF.

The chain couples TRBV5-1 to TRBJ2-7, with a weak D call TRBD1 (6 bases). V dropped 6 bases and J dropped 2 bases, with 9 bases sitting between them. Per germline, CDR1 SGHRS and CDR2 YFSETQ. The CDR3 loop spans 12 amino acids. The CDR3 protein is CASTRTAYEQYF. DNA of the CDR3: TGCGCCAGCACCCGGACAGCCTACGAGCAGTACTTC.

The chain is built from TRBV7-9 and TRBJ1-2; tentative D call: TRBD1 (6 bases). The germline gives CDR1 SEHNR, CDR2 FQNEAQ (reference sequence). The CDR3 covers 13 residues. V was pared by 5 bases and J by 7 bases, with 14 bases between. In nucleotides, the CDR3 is TGTGCCAGCAGCCGAGGGGGGATTTTTGGCTACACCTTC. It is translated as CASSRGGIFGYTF.

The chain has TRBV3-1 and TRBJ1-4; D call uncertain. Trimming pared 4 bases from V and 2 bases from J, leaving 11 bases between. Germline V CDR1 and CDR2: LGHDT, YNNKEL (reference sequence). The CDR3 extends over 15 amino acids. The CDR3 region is CASSPRRITNEKLFF. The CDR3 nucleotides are TGTGCCAGCAGCCCGAGACGGATTACTAATGAAAAACTGTTTTTT.

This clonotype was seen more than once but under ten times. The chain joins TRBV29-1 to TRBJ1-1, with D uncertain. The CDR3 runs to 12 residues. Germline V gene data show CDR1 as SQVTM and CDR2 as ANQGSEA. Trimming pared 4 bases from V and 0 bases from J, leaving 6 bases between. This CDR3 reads CSVGQVNTEAFF. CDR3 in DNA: TGCAGCGTTGGTCAGGTGAACACTGAAGCTTTCTTT.

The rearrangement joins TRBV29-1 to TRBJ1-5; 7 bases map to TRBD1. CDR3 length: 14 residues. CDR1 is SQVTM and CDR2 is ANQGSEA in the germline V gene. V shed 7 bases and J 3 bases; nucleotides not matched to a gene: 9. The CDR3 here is CSAHTGQHNQPQHF. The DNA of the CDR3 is TGCAGCGCACATACGGGACAGCACAATCAGCCCCAGCATTTT.

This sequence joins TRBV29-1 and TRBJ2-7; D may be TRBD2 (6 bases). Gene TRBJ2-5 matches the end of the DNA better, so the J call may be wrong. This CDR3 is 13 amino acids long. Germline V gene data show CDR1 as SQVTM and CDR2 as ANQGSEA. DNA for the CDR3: TGCAGCGTTGGGTTGACTAGGGAAGGGACCCAGTACTTC. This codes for CSVGLTREGTQYF.

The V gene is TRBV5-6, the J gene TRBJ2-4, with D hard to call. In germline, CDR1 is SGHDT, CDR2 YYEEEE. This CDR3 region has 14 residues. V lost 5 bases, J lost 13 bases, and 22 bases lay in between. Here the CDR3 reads CASRFLSQSYGQYF. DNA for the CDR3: TGTGCCAGCAGGTTTCTGAGCCAGTCCTACGGGCAGTACTTC.

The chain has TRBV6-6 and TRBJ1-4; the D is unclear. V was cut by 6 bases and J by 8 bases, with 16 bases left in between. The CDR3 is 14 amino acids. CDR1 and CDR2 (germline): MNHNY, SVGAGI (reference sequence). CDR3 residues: CASRPFRLEEKLFF. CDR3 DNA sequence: TGTGCCAGCAGGCCATTTAGGCTTGAGGAAAAACTGTTTTTT.

CDR3 region: CSARTSGYYEQYF. The CDR3 DNA is TGCAGTGCTAGAACTAGCGGCTATTACGAGCAGTACTTC. The chain recombines TRBV20-1 with TRBJ2-7; 8 nucleotides match TRBD2. The CDR3 has 13 residues. V was clipped by 2 bases and J by 4 bases; unmatched bases: 4. The germline V gene encodes CDR1 DFQATT and CDR2 SNEGSKA (reference sequence).

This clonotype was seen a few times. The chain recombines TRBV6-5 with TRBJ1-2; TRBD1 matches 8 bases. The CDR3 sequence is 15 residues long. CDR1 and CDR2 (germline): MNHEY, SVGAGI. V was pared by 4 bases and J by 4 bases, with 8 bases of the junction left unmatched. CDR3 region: CASSFSDRVTYGYTF. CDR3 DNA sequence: TGTGCCAGCAGTTTCTCGGACAGGGTCACCTATGGCTACACCTTC.

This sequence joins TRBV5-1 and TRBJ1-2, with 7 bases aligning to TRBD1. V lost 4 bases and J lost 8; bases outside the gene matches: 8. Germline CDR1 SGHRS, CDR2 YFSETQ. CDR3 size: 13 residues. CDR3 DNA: TGCGCCAGCAGCGGGTCGACAGGGTCGGGCTACACCTTC. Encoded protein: CASSGSTGSGYTF.

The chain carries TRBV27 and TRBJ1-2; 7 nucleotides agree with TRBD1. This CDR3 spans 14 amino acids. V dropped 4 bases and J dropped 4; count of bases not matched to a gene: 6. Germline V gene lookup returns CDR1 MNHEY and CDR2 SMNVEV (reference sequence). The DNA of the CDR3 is TGTGCCAGCAGTTCGACAGGGATTTTCTATGGCTACACCTTC. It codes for CASSSTGIFYGYTF.

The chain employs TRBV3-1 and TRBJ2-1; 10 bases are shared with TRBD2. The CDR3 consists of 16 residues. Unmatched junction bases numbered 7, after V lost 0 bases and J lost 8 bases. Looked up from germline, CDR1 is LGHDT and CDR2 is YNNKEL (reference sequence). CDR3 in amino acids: CASSQEGLAGDHEQFF. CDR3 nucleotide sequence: TGTGCCAGCAGCCAAGAGGGGCTAGCGGGGGACCATGAGCAGTTCTTC.

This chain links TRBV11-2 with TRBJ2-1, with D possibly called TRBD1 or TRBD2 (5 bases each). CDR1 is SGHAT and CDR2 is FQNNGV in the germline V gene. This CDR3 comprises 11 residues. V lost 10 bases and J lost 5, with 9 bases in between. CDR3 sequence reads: CAIRDDNEQFF. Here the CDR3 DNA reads TGTGCCATCCGGGACGACAATGAGCAGTTCTTC. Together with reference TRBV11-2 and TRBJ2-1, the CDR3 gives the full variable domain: EAGVAQSPRYKIIEKRQSVAFWCNPISGHATLYWYQQILGQGPKLLIQFQNNGVVDDSQLPKDRFSAERLKGVDSTLKIQPAKLEDSAVYLCAIRDDNEQFFGPGTRLTVL.

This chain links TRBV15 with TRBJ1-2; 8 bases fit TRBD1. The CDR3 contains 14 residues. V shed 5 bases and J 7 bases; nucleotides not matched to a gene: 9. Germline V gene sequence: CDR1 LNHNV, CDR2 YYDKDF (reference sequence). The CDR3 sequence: CATSGGTGESGYTF. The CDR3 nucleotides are TGTGCCACCAGCGGCGGGACAGGAGAGAGTGGCTACACCTTC. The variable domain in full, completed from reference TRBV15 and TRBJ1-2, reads DAMVIQNPRYQVTQFGKPVTLSCSQTLNHNVMYWYQQKSSQAPKLLFHYYDKDFNNEADTPDNFQSRRPNTSFCFLDIRSPGLGDTAMYLCATSGGTGESGYTFGSGTRLTVV.